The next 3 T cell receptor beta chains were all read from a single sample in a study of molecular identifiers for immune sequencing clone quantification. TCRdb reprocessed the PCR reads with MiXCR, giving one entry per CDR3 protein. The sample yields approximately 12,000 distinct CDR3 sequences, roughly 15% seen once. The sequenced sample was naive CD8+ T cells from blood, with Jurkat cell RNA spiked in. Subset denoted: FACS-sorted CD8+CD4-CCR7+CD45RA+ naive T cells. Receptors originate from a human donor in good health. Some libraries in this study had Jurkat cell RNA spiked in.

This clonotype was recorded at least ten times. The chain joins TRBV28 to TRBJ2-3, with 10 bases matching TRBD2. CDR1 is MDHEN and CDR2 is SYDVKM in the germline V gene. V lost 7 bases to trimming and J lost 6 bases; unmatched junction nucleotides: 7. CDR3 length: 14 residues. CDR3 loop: CASTLTSGRDTQYF. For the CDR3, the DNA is TGTGCCAGCACTTTGACTAGCGGGCGTGATACGCAGTATTTT.

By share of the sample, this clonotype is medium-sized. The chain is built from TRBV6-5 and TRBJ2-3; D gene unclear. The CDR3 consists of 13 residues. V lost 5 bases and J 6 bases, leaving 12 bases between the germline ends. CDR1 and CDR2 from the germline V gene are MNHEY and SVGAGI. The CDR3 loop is CASSRPLADTQYF. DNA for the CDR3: TGTGCCAGCAGTCGTCCTCTTGCGGATACGCAGTATTTT.

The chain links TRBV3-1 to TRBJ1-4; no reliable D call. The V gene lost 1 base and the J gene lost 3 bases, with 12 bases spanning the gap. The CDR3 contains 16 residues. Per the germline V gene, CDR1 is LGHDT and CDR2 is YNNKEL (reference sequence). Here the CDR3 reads CASSQGREVPNEKLFF. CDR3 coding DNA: TGTGCCAGCAGCCAAGGGAGGGAGGTACCTAATGAAAAACTGTTTTTT.